This T cell receptor beta chain appears in the sequencing data of a study of T cells in Graves' hyperthyroidism and ophthalmopathy. Study findings and constraints: Ophthalmopathy stood apart from stable hyperthyroidism in a 13 V-J model.

Concerning this clonotype: Its specificity is not known. An end of the junction does not agree with germline; a read error may underlie this.

Amplification targeted TCR beta CDR3 regions from RNA transcripts. During a first-round RT-PCR of the TCR CDR3, the HTBI primer set was used. TCRdb used MiXCR to reprocess the multiplex PCR reads, holding one entry per CDR3 protein. Here the sample spans around 420,000 distinct CDR3 sequences, roughly 14% being singletons. The CDR3 totals 15 residues. Germline-derived CDR1 and CDR2 are MNHNS and SASEGT. The sequence was obtained from a woman between 18 and 30 years old with Graves' hyperthyroidism. This sequence joins TRBV6-1 and TRBJ1-3, with 9 bases identical to TRBD1. The sample was blood. The chain's CDR3 is CASSVGTGPGSTIYF. The DNA of the CDR3 is TGTGCCAGCAGTGTGGGGACAGGGCCTGGAAGCACCATATATTTT.